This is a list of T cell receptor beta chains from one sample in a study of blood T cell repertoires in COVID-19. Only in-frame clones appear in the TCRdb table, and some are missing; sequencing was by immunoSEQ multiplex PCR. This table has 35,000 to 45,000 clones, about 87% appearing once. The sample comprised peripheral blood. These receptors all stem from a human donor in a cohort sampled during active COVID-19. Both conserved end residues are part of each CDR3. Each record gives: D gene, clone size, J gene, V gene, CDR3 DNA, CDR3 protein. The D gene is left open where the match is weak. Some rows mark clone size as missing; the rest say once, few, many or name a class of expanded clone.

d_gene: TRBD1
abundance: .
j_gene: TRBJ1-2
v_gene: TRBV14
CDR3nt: TGTGCCAGCAGCCAAAGTCGGGACAGCTATGGCTACACCTTC
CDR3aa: CASSQSRDSYGYTF

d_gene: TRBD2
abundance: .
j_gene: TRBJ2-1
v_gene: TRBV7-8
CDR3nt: TGTGCCAGCAGCCTTAGCGGGAGCTCCTACAATGAGCAGTTCTTC
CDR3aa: CASSLSGSSYNEQFF

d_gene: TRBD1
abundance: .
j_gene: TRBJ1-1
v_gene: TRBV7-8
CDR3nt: TGTGCCAGCAGCCGTCTCCTTATCGGACAGGAAAACACTGAAGCTTTCTTT
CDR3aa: CASSRLLIGQENTEAFF

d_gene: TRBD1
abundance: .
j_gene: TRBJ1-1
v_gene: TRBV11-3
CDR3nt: TGTGCCAGCAGCGCGGACAGGGAGGTTCGTTTCTTT
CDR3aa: CASSADREVRFF

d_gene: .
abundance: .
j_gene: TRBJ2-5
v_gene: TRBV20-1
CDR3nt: TGCAGTGCTGTCTTGGAGACCCAGTACTTC
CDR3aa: CSAVLETQYF

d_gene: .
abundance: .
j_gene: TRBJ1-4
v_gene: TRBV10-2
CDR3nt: TGCGCCAGCAGTGAGTTAGGGGTTACAGGTGAAAAACTGTTTTTT
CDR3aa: CASSELGVTGEKLFF

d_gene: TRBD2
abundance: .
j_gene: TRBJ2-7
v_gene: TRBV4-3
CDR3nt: TGCGCCAGCAGCCAGCGGCTAGCGGGAGACTACGAGCAGTACTTC
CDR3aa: CASSQRLAGDYEQYF

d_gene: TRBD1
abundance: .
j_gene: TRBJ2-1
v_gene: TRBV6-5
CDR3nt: TGTGCCAGCAAGGGACAGGGCTACAATGAGCAGTTCTTC
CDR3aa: CASKGQGYNEQFF

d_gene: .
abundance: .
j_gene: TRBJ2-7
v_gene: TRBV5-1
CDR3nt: TGCGCCAGCAGCTTCGGGGAGAGGGAGCAGTACTTC
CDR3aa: CASSFGEREQYF

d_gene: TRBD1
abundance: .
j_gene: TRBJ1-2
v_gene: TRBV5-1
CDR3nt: TGCGCCAGCAGCTTGGCCGGACAGGGGAAGGACTACACCTTC
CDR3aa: CASSLAGQGKDYTF

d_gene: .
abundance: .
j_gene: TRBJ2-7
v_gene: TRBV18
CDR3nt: TGTGCCAGCTCTGAAGGACAAACCTACGAGCAGTACTTC
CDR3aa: CASSEGQTYEQYF

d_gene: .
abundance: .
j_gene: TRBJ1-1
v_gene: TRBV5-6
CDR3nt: TGTGCCAGCAGCTTTACAGGTAAGGGCGGCACTGAAGCTTTCTTT
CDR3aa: CASSFTGKGGTEAFF

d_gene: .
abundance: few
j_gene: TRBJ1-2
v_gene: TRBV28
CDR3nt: TGTGCCAGCAGTTTAAGTGGACACACTAACTATGGCTACACCTTC
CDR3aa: CASSLSGHTNYGYTF

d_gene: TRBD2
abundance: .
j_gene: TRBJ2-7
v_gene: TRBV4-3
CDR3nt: TGCGCCAGCAGCCAAGCTACTAGCGGGAACTCCTACGAGCAGTACTTC
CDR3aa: CASSQATSGNSYEQYF

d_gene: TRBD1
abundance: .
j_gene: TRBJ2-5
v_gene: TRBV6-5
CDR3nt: TGTGCCAGCAGTTACTCCGGACAGGGAGAGACCCAGTACTTC
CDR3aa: CASSYSGQGETQYF

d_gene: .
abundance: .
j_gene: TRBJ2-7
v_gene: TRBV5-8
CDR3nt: TGTGCCAGCAGCTTGTCCGTTCGGGGCGAGCAGTACTTC
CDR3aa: CASSLSVRGEQYF

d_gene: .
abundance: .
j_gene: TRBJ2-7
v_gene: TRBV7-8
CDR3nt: TGTGCCAGCAGAACGACAGTACTTCCCTACGAGCAGTACTTC
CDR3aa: CASRTTVLPYEQYF

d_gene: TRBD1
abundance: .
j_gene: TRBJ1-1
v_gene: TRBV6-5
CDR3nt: TGTGCCAGCAGTTACTCGCGGGACAGGGAAACTGAAGCTTTCTTT
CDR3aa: CASSYSRDRETEAFF

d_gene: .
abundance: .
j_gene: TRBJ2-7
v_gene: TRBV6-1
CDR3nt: TGTGCCAGCAGTGAAAGTCAGAACTACGAGCAGTACTTC
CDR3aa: CASSESQNYEQYF

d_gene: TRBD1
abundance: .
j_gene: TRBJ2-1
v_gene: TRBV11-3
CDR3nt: TGTGCCAGCAGTTCCGACAGGGGGCTATGGAATGAGCAGTTCTTC
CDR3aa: CASSSDRGLWNEQFF

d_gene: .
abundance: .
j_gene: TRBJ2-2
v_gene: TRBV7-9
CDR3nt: TGTGCCAGCAGCTTGCTTCACGGCACCGGGGAGCTGTTTTTT
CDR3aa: CASSLLHGTGELFF

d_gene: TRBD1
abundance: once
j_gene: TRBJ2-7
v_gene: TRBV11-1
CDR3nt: TGTGCCAGCAGTCTAGTCTGGGACAGCTCCTACGAGCAGTACTTC
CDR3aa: CASSLVWDSSYEQYF

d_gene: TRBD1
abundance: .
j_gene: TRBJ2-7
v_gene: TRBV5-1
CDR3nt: TGCGCCAGCAGCTTGGCCCGGACAGGGGGCGCCGACGAGCAGTACTTC
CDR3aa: CASSLARTGGADEQYF

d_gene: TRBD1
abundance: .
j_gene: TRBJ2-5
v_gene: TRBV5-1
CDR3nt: TGCGCCAGCAGCCTGGGCGACAGGGGATGGGGCCAAGAGACCCAGTACTTC
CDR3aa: CASSLGDRGWGQETQYF

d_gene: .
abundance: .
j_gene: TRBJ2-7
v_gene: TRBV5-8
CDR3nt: TGTGCCAGCAGCGCGGACACTTACTACGAGCAGTACTTC
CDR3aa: CASSADTYYEQYF

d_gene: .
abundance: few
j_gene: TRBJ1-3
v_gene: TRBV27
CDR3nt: TGTGCCAGCAGTTTGACAGGAGATACACGAAACACCATATATTTT
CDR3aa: CASSLTGDTRNTIYF

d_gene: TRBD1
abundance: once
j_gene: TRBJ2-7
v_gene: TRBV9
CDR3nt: TGTGCCAGCAGCGTAGCTCGGACAGGGGATTACGAGCAGTACTTC
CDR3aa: CASSVARTGDYEQYF

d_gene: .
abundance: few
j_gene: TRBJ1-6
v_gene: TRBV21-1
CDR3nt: TGTGCCAGCAGCCAGACTGATCCGGGATCACCCCTCCACTTT
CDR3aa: CASSQTDPGSPLHF

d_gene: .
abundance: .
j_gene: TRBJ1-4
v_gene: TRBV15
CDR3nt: TGTGCCACCGGGGACATTACTAATGAAAAACTGTTTTTT
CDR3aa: CATGDITNEKLFF

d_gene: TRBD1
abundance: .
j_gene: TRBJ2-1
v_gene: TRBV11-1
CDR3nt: TGTGCCAGCAGCCTGCGGACAGGGCCTGTATACAATGAGCAGTTCTTC
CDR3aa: CASSLRTGPVYNEQFF

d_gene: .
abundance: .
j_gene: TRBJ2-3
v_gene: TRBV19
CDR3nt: TGTGCCAGTAGTATAGATTGGGCAAGCACAGATACGCAGTATTTT
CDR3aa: CASSIDWASTDTQYF

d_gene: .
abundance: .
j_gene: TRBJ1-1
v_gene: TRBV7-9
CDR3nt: TGTGCCAGCAGCTCACAGGGACCTGAAGCTTTCTTT
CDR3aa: CASSSQGPEAFF

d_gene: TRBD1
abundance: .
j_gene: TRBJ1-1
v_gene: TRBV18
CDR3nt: TGTGCCAGCTCAACAGGGACAGGGAGGGACTCTGAAGCTTTCTTT
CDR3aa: CASSTGTGRDSEAFF

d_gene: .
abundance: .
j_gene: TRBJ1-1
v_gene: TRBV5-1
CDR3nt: TGCGCCAGCGCCGCGTTAGCTTCGGCGAACACTGAAGCTTTCTTT
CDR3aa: CASAALASANTEAFF

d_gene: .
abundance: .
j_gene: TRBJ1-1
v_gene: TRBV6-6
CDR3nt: TGTGCCGCGGCTGGAATGAACACTGAAGCTTTCTTT
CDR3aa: CAAAGMNTEAFF

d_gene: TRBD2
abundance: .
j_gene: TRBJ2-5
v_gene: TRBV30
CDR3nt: TGTGCCTGGACCCTGGGGCTAGCGGGCTCCCAAGAGACCCAGTACTTC
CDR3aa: CAWTLGLAGSQETQYF

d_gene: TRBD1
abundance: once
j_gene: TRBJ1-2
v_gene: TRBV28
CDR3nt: TGTGCCAGCACCCCGGGACAGATTAACTATGGCTACACCTTC
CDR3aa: CASTPGQINYGYTF

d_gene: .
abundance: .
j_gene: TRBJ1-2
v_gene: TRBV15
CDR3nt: TGTGCCACCAGCAGAGACACGAACAGGAACTATGGCTACACCTTC
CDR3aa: CATSRDTNRNYGYTF

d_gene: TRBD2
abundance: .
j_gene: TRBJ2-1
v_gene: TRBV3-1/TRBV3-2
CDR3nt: TGTGCCAGCAGCCAAGATCTTAGCGGGGGGGCCTACAATGAGCAGTTCTTC
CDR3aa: CASSQDLSGGAYNEQFF

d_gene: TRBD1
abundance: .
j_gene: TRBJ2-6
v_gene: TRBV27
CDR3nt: TGTGCCAGCAGCGACCCGGGACAGGGTTCTGGGGCCAACGTCCTGACTTTC
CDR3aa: CASSDPGQGSGANVLTF

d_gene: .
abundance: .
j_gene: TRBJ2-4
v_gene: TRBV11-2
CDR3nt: TGTGCCAGCAGCCCGCTTAGAGGGTTGAGGAACATTCAGTACTTC
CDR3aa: CASSPLRGLRNIQYF

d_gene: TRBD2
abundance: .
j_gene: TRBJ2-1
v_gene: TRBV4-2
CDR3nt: TGTGCCAGCAGCCAAGTGGAGGGGGATAGCGGGAGATGGCCTGAGCAGTTCTTC
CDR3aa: CASSQVEGDSGRWPEQFF

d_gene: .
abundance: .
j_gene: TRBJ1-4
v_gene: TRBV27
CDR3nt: TGTGCCAGCAGTTCCCACAGGGATTTAGGGGAAAAACTGTTTTTT
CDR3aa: CASSSHRDLGEKLFF

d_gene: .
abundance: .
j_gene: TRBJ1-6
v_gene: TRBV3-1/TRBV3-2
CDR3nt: TGTGCCAGCGAAGTCTACAGAGGGAGCAATTCACCCCTCCACTTT
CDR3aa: CASEVYRGSNSPLHF

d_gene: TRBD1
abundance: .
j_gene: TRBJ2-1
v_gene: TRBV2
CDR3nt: TGTGCCAGCAGGCAAGACAGGGGGGGATACAATGAGCAGTTCTTC
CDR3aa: CASRQDRGGYNEQFF

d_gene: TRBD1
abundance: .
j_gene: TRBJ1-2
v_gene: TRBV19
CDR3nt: TGTGCCAGTAGCCCGACAGGGGCCTATGGCTACACCTTC
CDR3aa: CASSPTGAYGYTF

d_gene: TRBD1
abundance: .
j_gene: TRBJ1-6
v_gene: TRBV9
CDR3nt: TGTGCCAGCAGCACGGACAGGGGTCCTTATTCACCCCTCCACTTT
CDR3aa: CASSTDRGPYSPLHF

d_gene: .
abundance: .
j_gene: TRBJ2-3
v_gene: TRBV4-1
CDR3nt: TGCGCCAGCAGCCAGCTAGGCTTTAGCACAGATACGCAGTATTTT
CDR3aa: CASSQLGFSTDTQYF

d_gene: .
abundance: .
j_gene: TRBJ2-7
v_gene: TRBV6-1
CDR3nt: TGTGCCAGCAGTGATCGGGCGGGCGAGCAGTACTTC
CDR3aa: CASSDRAGEQYF

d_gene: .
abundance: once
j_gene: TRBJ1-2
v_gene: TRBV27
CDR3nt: TGTGCCAGCGGCCCGTGGGGGGATAACTCCTATGGCTACACCTTC
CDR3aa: CASGPWGDNSYGYTF

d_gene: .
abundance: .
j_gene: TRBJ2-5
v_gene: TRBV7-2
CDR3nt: TGTGCCAGCAGCGGACAGTACCAAGAGACCCAGTACTTC
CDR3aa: CASSGQYQETQYF

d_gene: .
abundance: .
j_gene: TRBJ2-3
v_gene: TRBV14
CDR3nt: TGTGCCAGCAGCCTCGACTTCACAGATACGCAGTATTTT
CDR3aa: CASSLDFTDTQYF

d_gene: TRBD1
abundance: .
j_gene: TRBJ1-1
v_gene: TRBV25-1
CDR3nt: TGTGCCAGCAGTGTCTCAGGGGGTCCACTGGGCACTGAAGCTTTCTTT
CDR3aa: CASSVSGGPLGTEAFF

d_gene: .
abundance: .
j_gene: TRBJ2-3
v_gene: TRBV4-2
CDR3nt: TGTGCCAGCAGCCAAGATGACTTGGCAGATACGCAGTATTTT
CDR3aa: CASSQDDLADTQYF

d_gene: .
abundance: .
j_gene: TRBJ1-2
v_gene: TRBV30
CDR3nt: TGTGCCTGGAGTGTCTCGTCGATCAGGTTGGGCTATGGCTACACCTTC
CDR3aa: CAWSVSSIRLGYGYTF